The 10 T cell receptor beta chains below all came from one sample that was sequenced in a study of blood T cell repertoires in COVID-19. Repertoires were generated with immunoSEQ multiplex PCR, while TCRdb's copy carries only in-frame clones and drops some. The table lists about 250,000 clones, about 73% of them singletons. What was sequenced was peripheral blood. These receptor sequences come from a woman of 80 years or more with acute or convalescent COVID-19.

The chain joins TRBV10-3 to TRBJ2-2; D possibly corresponds to TRBD1 (5 bases). The V gene lost 4 bases and the J gene lost 4 bases, with 19 bases spanning the gap. The CDR3 runs 17 residues. CDR1 ENHRY and CDR2 SYGVKD come from the germline V gene. The DNA for the CDR3 is TGTGCCATCAGTGCTCACGGCCAGGAAAGGGGCACCGGGGAGCTGTTTTTT. This encodes CAISAHGQERGTGELFF.

V and J are TRBV10-1 and TRBJ1-5; tentative D call: TRBD1 (5 bases). The CDR3 contains 16 residues. V was cut by 4 bases and J by 0 bases, with 13 bases left in between. Germline assignment: CDR1 WNHNN and CDR2 SYGVQD (reference sequence). This CDR3 reads CASSAAGGDSNQPQHF. The CDR3 nucleotides read TGCGCCAGCAGTGCTGCGGGGGGGGATAGCAATCAGCCCCAGCATTTT.

In this sample, this clone turned up once. V usage is TRBV19 and J usage is TRBJ2-5, with 11 bases identical to TRBD2. CDR3 length equals 15 residues. After removal of 7 bases from V and 5 bases from J, the junction contained 9 bases not matched to a gene. The V gene's germline CDR1 is LNHDA and CDR2 SQIVND (reference sequence). CDR3 DNA sequence: TGTGCCAGTATTAGCGGGGGGGGAAGATTGGAGACCCAGTACTTC. Translating it yields CASISGGGRLETQYF.

The rearrangement joins TRBV5-1 to TRBJ1-2; D is possibly TRBD1 (5 bases). Trimming took 1 base from V and 2 from J, leaving 9 bases between them. In germline, CDR1 is SGHRS, CDR2 YFSETQ. The CDR3 is 14 amino acids. The DNA of the CDR3 is TGCGCCAGCAGCTTGACAGGAATCAACTATGGCTACACCTTC. As protein: CASSLTGINYGYTF.

This chain uses TRBV27 with TRBJ2-7; 14 positions agree with TRBD2. This CDR3 spans 14 amino acids. V dropped 5 bases and J dropped 8; count of bases not matched to a gene: 5. Germline CDR1 reads MNHEY; CDR2 reads SMNVEV (reference sequence). CDR3 in amino acids: CASSLGTSGSQQYF. The CDR3 coding sequence is TGTGCCAGCAGTCTCGGGACTAGCGGGAGTCAGCAGTACTTC.

The chain employs TRBV19 and TRBJ2-1; TRBD2 might be the D (6 bases). This CDR3 has 13 amino acids. V was clipped by 6 bases and J by 4 bases, with 10 bases between them. In germline, CDR1 is LNHDA, CDR2 SQIVND (reference sequence). The DNA for the CDR3 is TGTGCCAGTAGCGGGGGAAATTACAATGAGCAGTTCTTC. This sequence encodes CASSGGNYNEQFF.

The chain has TRBV13 and TRBJ2-5; no definite D call. Trimming removed 3 bases from V and 5 bases from J, with 13 bases in between. Germline V lookup: CDR1 PRHDT, CDR2 FYEKMQ (reference sequence). The CDR3 is made up of 14 amino acids. The CDR3 region is CASSFAQRMETQYF. In DNA, the CDR3 is TGTGCCAGCAGCTTTGCCCAGAGGATGGAGACCCAGTACTTC.

The V gene is TRBV6-1, the J gene TRBJ2-1; 12 bases fit TRBD1. Germline V gene sequence: CDR1 MNHNS, CDR2 SASEGT. V was pared by 4 bases and J by 4 bases, with 14 bases of the junction left unmatched. The CDR3 totals 19 residues. This CDR3 reads CASSGPPGQGARWYNEQFF. The CDR3 DNA sequence: TGTGCCAGCAGTGGACCCCCGGGACAGGGGGCTCGATGGTACAATGAGCAGTTCTTC.

This sequence joins TRBV2 and TRBJ2-7, with a possible D match to TRBD1 (5 bases). The CDR3 totals 15 residues. The germline gives CDR1 SNHLY, CDR2 FYNNEI. Trimming cost V 7 bases and J 0 bases, with 16 bases left between them. This CDR3 reads CASIVLGLSSYEQYF. The CDR3, as DNA: TGTGCCAGCATCGTTTTGGGGCTAAGCTCCTACGAGCAGTACTTC.

The V call is TRBV6-1, the J call TRBJ2-7; 10 bases line up with TRBD2. This CDR3 has 16 amino acids. From germline, CDR1 is MNHNS and CDR2 SASEGT. Unmatched junction bases numbered 7, after V lost 3 bases and J lost 2 bases. The DNA of the CDR3 is TGTGCCAGCAGTGATTTGGGACTAGCGAGGCCCTACGAGCAGTACTTC. It translates to CASSDLGLARPYEQYF.